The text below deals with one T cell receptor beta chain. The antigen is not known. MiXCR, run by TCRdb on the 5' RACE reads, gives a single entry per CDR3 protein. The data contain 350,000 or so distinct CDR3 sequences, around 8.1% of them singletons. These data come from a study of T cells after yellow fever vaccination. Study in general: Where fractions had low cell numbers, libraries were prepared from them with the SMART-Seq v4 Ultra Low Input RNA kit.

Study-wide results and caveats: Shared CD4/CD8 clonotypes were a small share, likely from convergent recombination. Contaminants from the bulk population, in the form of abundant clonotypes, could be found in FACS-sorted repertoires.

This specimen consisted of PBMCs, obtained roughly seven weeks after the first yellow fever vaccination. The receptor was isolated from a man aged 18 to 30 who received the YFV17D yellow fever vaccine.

CDR3 coding DNA: TGTGCCATCAGCGCAGCGGGCGAGCAGTACTTC. Its translation is CAISAAGEQYF. This chain connects TRBV10-3 to TRBJ2-7, with D possibly being TRBD2 (6 bases). The CDR3 is made up of 11 amino acids. Trimming left V 6 bases short and J 6 bases short, with 9 bases between. The germline gives CDR1 ENHRY, CDR2 SYGVKD.